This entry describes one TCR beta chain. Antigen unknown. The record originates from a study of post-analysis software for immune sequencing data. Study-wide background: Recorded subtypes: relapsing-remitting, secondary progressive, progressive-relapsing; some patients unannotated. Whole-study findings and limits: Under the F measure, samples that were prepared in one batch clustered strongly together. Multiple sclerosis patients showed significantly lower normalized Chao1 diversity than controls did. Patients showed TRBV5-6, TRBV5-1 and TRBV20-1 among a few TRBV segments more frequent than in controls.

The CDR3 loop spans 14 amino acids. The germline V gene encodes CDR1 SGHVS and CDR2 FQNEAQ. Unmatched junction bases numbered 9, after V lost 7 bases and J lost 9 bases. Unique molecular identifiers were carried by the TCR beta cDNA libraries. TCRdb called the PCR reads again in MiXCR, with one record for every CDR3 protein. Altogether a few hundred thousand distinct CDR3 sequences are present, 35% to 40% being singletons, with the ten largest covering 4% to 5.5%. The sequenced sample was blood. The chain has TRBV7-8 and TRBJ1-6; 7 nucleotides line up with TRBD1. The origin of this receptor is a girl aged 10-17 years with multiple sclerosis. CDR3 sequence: CASNGRQGGSPLHF. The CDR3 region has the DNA TGTGCCAGCAACGGCCGGCAGGGGGGTTCACCCCTCCACTTT.